Given below is one T cell receptor beta chain in context. Its target is unknown. Expressed TCRB transcripts got sequenced, as all isolated RNA was reverse transcribed. Clones were read by immunoSEQ multiplex PCR, and TCRdb kept only the in-frame ones, dropping some. The repertoire holds hundreds of thousands of clones, around 15% seen once, with around 0.04% in the top ten. The data were taken from a study of beta chain features in type 1 diabetes. Overall study results and limits: VDJ junctions from type 1 diabetes patients carried fewer insertions and larger deletions. All four CD4+ subsets from Type 1 diabetes patients carried moderately but significantly shorter TCRB CDR3s. cDNA-based reads could over-represent cells with high TCR expression.

CDR1 SGHTA and CDR2 FQGNSA come from the germline V gene. This CDR3 spans 15 amino acids. V was trimmed by 6 bases and J by 3 bases, leaving 15 bases between them. One heparinised blood draw averaging around 100 mL was given by each donor. Without exception, sorted populations had purity beyond 95%. V is TRBV7-2 and J is TRBJ1-5, with no clear D. The TCR was taken from a man between 18 and 29 years old with type 1 diabetes. The sample was naive CD4+ T cells from blood. CDR3 nucleotide sequence: TGTGCCAGCAGAATTACGGGGTTCTTCAATCAGCCCCAGCATTTT. Its translation: CASRITGFFNQPQHF.